The TCR beta chain described here comes from a study of T cell responses to AZD1222 COVID-19 vaccine. Produced via immunoSEQ multiplex PCR; TCRdb's table is partial and in-frame only. Here the sample spans under 150,000 clones, approximately 89% being singletons. The CDR3 runs to 13 residues. The germline V gene encodes CDR1 KGHSH and CDR2 LQKENI. V was pared by 0 bases and J by 9 bases, with 9 bases between. This clonotype originated in an adult in good health. The chain joins TRBV18 to TRBJ2-1; no definite D call. The specimen was peripheral blood, collected on day 0 of AZD1222 vaccination. As DNA, the CDR3 is TGTGCCAGCTCACCACCTAGCTCGCCTGAGCAGTTCTTC. Amino acids: CASSPPSSPEQFF. Variable domain in full (rest from reference TRBV18 and TRBJ2-1): NAGVMQNPRHLVRRRGQEARLRCSPMKGHSHVYWYRQLPEEGLKFMVYLQKENIIDESGMPKERFSAEFPKEGPSILRIQQVVRGDSAAYFCASSPPSSPEQFFGPGTRLTVL.